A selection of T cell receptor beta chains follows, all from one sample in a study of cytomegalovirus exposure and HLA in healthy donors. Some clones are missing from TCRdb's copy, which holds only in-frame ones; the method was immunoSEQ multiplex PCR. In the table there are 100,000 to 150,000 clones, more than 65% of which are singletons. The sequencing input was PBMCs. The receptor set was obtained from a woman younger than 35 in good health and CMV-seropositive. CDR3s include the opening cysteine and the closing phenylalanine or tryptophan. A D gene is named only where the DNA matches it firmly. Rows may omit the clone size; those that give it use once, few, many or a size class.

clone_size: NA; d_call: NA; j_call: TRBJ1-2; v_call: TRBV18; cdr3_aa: CASSPRNRQGYTF; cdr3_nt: TGTGCCAGCTCACCACGGAACAGACAGGGCTACACCTTC
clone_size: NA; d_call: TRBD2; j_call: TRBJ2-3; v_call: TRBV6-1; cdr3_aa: CASSESYKRGGTDTQYF; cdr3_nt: TGTGCCAGCAGTGAATCTTATAAGCGGGGGGGCACAGATACGCAGTATTTT
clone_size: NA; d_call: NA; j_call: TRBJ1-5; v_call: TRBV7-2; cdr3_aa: CASASGASVNQPQHF; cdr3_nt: TGTGCCAGCGCGTCTGGGGCCAGTGTGAATCAGCCCCAGCATTTT
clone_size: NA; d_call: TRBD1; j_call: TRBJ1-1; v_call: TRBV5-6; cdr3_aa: CASSLGHAGGTEAFF; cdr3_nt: TGTGCCAGCAGCTTGGGTCACGCAGGGGGCACTGAAGCTTTCTTT
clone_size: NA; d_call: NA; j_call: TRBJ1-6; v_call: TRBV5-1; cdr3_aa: CASSPGAGNSPLHF; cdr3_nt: TGCGCCAGCAGTCCCGGGGCGGGGAATTCACCCCTCCACTTT
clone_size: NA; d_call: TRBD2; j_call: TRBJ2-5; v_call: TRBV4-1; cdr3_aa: CASSQGTSGSLWETQYF; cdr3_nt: TGCGCCAGCAGCCAAGGGACTAGCGGGAGCCTCTGGGAGACCCAGTACTTC
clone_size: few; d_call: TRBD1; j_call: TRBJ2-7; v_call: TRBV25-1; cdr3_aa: CASSGTGAYEQYF; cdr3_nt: TGTGCCAGCAGCGGGACAGGGGCCTACGAGCAGTACTTC
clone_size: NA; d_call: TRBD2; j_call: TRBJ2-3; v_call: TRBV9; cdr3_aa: CASTPRERGGHTQYF; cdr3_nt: TGTGCCAGCACCCCTCGGGAGCGGGGGGGCCATACGCAGTATTTT
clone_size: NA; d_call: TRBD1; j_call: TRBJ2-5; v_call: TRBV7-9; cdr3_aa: CASSLGGTEETQYF; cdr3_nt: TGTGCCAGCAGCTTAGGTGGGACAGAAGAGACCCAGTACTTC
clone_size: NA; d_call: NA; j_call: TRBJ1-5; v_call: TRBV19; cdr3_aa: CASSRTALSNQPQHF; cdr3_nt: TGTGCCAGTAGTCGGACAGCTCTTAGCAATCAGCCCCAGCATTTT